This TCR beta chain emerged from a study of cytomegalovirus exposure and HLA in healthy donors (dated by TCRdb to about 2017). Turning to the overall study: In an earlier analysis of several hundred of the donors, around 290 Gb of sequence data and 120 million or so unique TCR beta sequences from about 179 million T cells were reported. An early release covering roughly 640 HLA-typed donors comprised approximately 300 gigabases of sequencing data and around 80 million unique TCR sequences. Of the approximately 400 genotyped donors, 65% to 90% were placed in the genetic ancestry cluster associated with self-reported Caucasian donors. The aim of the study was to test whether cataloging public T cell receptors could identify signatures of past pathogen exposure. The study profiled the T cell repertoires of about 640 subjects by immunosequencing and related them to cytomegalovirus serostatus. Besides the first cohort of hundreds of subjects, a separate validation cohort made up of 120 different subjects was used. To predict cytomegalovirus infection status, the study brought together high-throughput TCR immunosequencing, statistical association of individual TCRs with disease status, and machine learning. A later analysis re-examined previously published TCR beta repertoires from more than 550 donors and added high-resolution HLA genotyping to investigate patterns of TCR occurrence. The later analysis used no new phenotypic data to find candidate immune exposures, relying instead on TCR beta sequences and their occurrence across donors. In an earlier analysis of a few hundred of the donors, high-throughput TCR beta sequencing was used to judge whether each TCR beta V gene segment behaved as functional or pseudogenic. Donor age, sex, ethnicity and CMV serostatus were collected together with the repertoire data. A later genetic analysis took genome-wide SNP genotypes for about three fifths of the roughly 670 donors and used that subset as a discovery cohort. Every discovery cohort repertoire had been produced on one sequencing platform. HLA typing included class I and class II loci at four-digit resolution. Typing coverage varied by locus: roughly 629-640 donors for A, B, C, DRB1 and DQB1; roughly 560 for DQA1; more than 600 for DPA1; approximately 470 for DPB1. Because of strong linkage in the cohort, 4 to 6 DR-DQ haplotypes were treated as single units for association and clustering. Across approximately 420 genotyped donors of the cohort, an average of about 200,000 unique TCR beta nucleotide sequences per donor were sequenced, and 15% to 20% of those sequences were non-productive. Points the paper makes about the study in general: Because the 87-base-pair reads could not distinguish some IMGT-functional V segments, including TRBV6-2 and TRBV6-3, those segments were excluded. In an earlier analysis of 450 to 750 of the donors, most TCR beta V segments appeared in productive rearrangements about 87% or about 30% of the time, broadly matching IMGT annotations. Three of the identified cytomegalovirus-associated TCR beta chains were confirmed in vitro to be specific for cytomegalovirus antigens. In a later analysis, several top co-occurrence clusters were reported to appear linked to parvovirus B19, influenza, CMV and Epstein-Barr virus. Because HLA typing was missing for some donors at each locus, association tests included only the typed subset. A later analysis associated 15,000 to 20,000 TCR beta sequences with specific HLA alleles at a false discovery rate of 0.05. A group of highly shared sequence variants was considered likely to be a technical artifact of the sequencing pipeline. Linkage disequilibrium might explain the correlated functional status among segregating V segments, but an unknown experimental factor could not be ruled out. When HLA alleles, especially DR and DQ, strongly co-occurred, TCR associations were difficult to assign to individual alleles. Seventeen rarely observed V segments, including chromosome 9 orphons, were excluded from the earlier analysis of several hundred of the donors because counts were too low. Most CMV-associated TCR beta chains appeared to be HLA-restricted in a later analysis, and the HLA associations seemed to be driven largely by CMV exposure. The presence/absence analyses assumed that sequencing depth was roughly uniform across donors, and that assumption may not be true. The only immune exposure information available for the cohort was CMV serostatus. Cytomegalovirus status was reported to be diagnosed by the classifier with high specificity and sensitivity in both the original and validation cohorts. Compared with equally common non-associated chains, HLA-associated TCR beta chains in a later analysis were more clonally expanded and had lower generation probabilities. In this cohort, only TCR beta chains were sequenced, and detectable features were limited by the absence of alpha or paired-chain data. According to the authors, the approach could potentially be generalized to other disease states and immunological phenotypes. A later genetic analysis associated a missense DCLRE1C variant with V-gene and J-gene trimming of TCR beta chains, and an independent cohort replicated the association. A later genetic analysis reported fewer N-insertions in productive TCRs among donors in an Asian-associated ancestry cluster than the roughly 700-donor mean. Most TCR sequences were observed very rarely across donors, whereas some public TCRs were present in many individuals. In the study, about 150 TCR beta chains were listed as associated with cytomegalovirus. A further reported finding was that TCR beta sequences accurately predicted the HLA-A and HLA-B alleles for most subjects in the first cohort. In a later analysis, the rate of TCR association differed among HLA loci, with DRB1 alleles having the most associated TCRs and HLA-C alleles having the fewest.

The germline V gene (reference sequence) gives CDR1 as PRHDT and CDR2 as FYEKMQ. From the cysteine up to the phenylalanine, the CDR3 has a length of 11 residues. The CDR3 DNA has 33 bases and is translated from base 1. V and J lose 6 bases and 5 bases, and a span of 8 bases separates them. The cohort was made up of approximately 670 healthy bone marrow donors. Cohort members were all nominally healthy when sampled, although unrecorded immune exposures were likely present. The donor was CMV seronegative and belonged to the group of approximately 320 seronegative cohort members. Each donor provided a peripheral blood sample, and peripheral blood mononuclear cells were used for TCR beta sequencing. The Qiagen DNeasy Blood Extraction Kit was used to extract genomic DNA from the blood cell samples. In the case of this clone: Its recognized antigen is unknown.

Library preparation was by the immunoSEQ multiplex PCR assay. The multiplex PCR relied on a mix of 60 forward primers for TCR Vbeta segments and 13 reverse primers for TCR Jbeta segments. A multiplex PCR assay on genomic DNA amplified the CDR3 region of rearranged TCR beta genes. The Illumina HiSeq System was used to sequence the amplified TCR beta libraries as 87-base-pair reads. In the source study's methods: A later analysis tallied some 79 million unique TCR beta chains across the 666 repertoires, and around 9.9 million of those chains were shared by two or more donors. Raw reads were error-corrected and collapsed into unique sequences with a nearest-neighbor algorithm that merged closely related sequences to remove PCR and sequencing errors. Alignment of CDR3 sequences to IMGT reference sequences was used to assign V, D and J gene segments. For a sequence to be retained, at least a six-nucleotide match to both a V gene segment and a J gene segment was required. Rearrangements were called productive when the CDR3 lacked stop codons and stayed in frame with V and J; all others were non-productive. CDR3 was defined by IMGT convention, running from the second conserved V-encoded cysteine to the conserved J-encoded phenylalanine. The earlier analysis of some 580 of the donors excluded any sequence lacking an unambiguous match to a single V gene segment. An earlier analysis of almost 600 of the donors classified V segments as functional when productive rearrangements were above 56.7% and as segregating when the standard deviation between donors was above 5%. A statistical classification framework was developed to diagnose cytomegalovirus status using the catalog of TCR beta chain sequences. In a later analysis, TCR nucleotide sequences were compared against IMGT/GENE-DB human TR gene sequences so that V and J genes could be assigned. A later analysis assigned CDR3 sequences and most-parsimonious VDJ recombination scenarios with the TCRdist pipeline. In a later analysis, each TCR beta chain was defined by its CDR3 amino acid sequence together with its V-gene family, and reads without a unique V-gene family were excluded. In a later analysis, around 600 highly shared, low-generation-probability nucleotide sequences were removed to address suspected cross-contamination and a sequencing artifact. In a later analysis, a clonal expansion index for each public chain was calculated from normalized within-repertoire ranks of inferred template counts. In a later analysis, generation probabilities were computed with a VDJ recombination model fitted to out-of-frame rearrangements, and the resulting probabilities were checked against IGoR. In a later analysis, hypergeometric tests were used to score TCR-TCR, TCR-HLA and TCR-CMV co-occurrence, with a repertoire-size bias correction applied to TCR pairs. In a later analysis, false discovery rates were estimated by permuting HLA or CMV assignments 20 times. A later analysis grouped co-occurring TCRs with DBSCAN, adding TCRdist sequence similarity when clustering within HLA-allele-positive subsets. Co-occurrence clustering excluded repertoires with fewer than 30,000 or more than 120,000 public chains, plus five with anomalous nucleotide sharing. TCRdb carries this immuneACCESS record with in-frame sequences only. Its versions omit some clonotypes, under half of them owing to an unresolved V gene in the studies checked, with the rest unexplained. V, J and clone size are taken as reported in that table, and D and trimming were inferred from the DNA itself. The table for this sample records under 200,000 clones. 6.5% of the sample belongs to the ten largest clones.

Sample: PBMCs. This receptor chain uses TRBV13 and TRBJ2-7; the D gene remains uncertain. The receptor was isolated from a man aged 25 to 40 in good health and CMV-seronegative. The CDR3 corresponds to CASSFRDEQYF. The DNA sequence is as follows: TGTGCCAGCAGTTTCCGGGACGAGCAGTACTTC.